One sample yielded the 14 T cell receptor beta chains listed below, sequenced in a study of T cells after yellow fever vaccination. One entry per CDR3 protein results from TCRdb running MiXCR on the 5' RACE reads. The table has 230,000 or so distinct CDR3 sequences, about 3.5% seen once. The sample in question was PBMCs, obtained 15 days after the yellow fever booster vaccination. These receptor sequences come from a man between 18 and 29 years old who received the YFV17D yellow fever vaccine.

This clonotype was observed at least ten times. V and J are TRBV29-1 and TRBJ1-1, with a possible D match to TRBD1 (5 bases). Germline values: CDR1 SQVTM, CDR2 ANQGSEA. The CDR3 is made up of 13 amino acids. Between the trimmed V and J ends, which lost 6 bases and 4 bases, there was a span of 15 bases. In DNA, the CDR3 is TGCAGCGTGGGGGGACGCCAAAGCACTGAAGCTTTCTTT. Protein sequence: CSVGGRQSTEAFF.

Many counts were recorded for this clonotype. The CDR3 DNA sequence: TGCAGTGCTAGGACCGCTAACTATGGCTACACCTTC. Amino acids: CSARTANYGYTF. The V call is TRBV20-1, the J call TRBJ1-2; D ambiguous. V gave up 3 bases and J gave up 0 bases, with 5 bases separating them. CDR3 size: 12 residues. Germline CDR1 reads DFQATT; CDR2 reads SNEGSKA (reference sequence).

The sample holds many counts of this clonotype. This sequence joins TRBV19 and TRBJ1-6; TRBD1 is a possible D gene (6 bases). The CDR3 contains 13 residues. Germline V gives CDR1 LNHDA, CDR2 SQIVND (reference sequence). The V end was cut by 9 bases, the J end by 7 bases, with 13 bases between. CDR3 bases: TGTGCCAGCCGGACAGATTCAAATTCACCCCTCCACTTT. Translated, it gives CASRTDSNSPLHF.

This clonotype was counted ten times or more. The J gene is TRBJ2-5, the V gene TRBV4-2; 7 bases agree with TRBD2. The CDR3 extends over 15 amino acids. V shed 0 bases, J shed 5 bases, and the junction held 6 bases outside the gene matches. The germline gives CDR1 LGHNA, CDR2 YNFKEQ. The DNA of the CDR3 is TGTGCCAGCAGCCAAGAGTTCTGGGGGGGGGAGACCCAGTACTTC. Protein sequence: CASSQEFWGGETQYF.

This clonotype showed up many times. This CDR3 reads CASSLGQGFSQPQHF. CDR3 nucleotide sequence: TGTGCCAGCAGCTTGGGACAGGGGTTTAGTCAGCCCCAGCATTTT. V is TRBV7-9 and J is TRBJ1-5, with TRBD1 identical over 10 bases. The CDR3 consists of 15 residues. The V segment lost 3 bases and the J segment 6 bases; nucleotides outside the gene matches: 5. Germline loops: CDR1 SEHNR, CDR2 FQNEAQ (reference sequence).

In this sample, this clonotype turned up many times. This chain links TRBV7-9 with TRBJ1-5; no clear D. CDR3 length equals 20 residues. With 0 bases removed from V and 8 bases from J, the gap between germline ends came to 29 bases. Germline V gives CDR1 SEHNR, CDR2 FQNEAQ (reference sequence). CDR3 DNA: TGTGCCAGCAGCTTAGCGCTAAATTCGGGCCAACCGCGACGGGTTGAGCCCCAGCATTTT. Protein product: CASSLALNSGQPRRVEPQHF.

The table lists this clonotype with a few counts. The V and J genes are TRBV11-2 and TRBJ2-3; TRBD2 is a possible D gene (7 bases). V gave up 9 bases and J gave up 2 bases, with 15 bases separating them. This CDR3 is 14 amino acids long. Germline CDR1 is SGHAT and CDR2 is FQNNGV. The CDR3 nucleotides read TGTGCCAGTCGGGGGCGGGGGAACACAGATACGCAGTATTTT. It codes for CASRGRGNTDTQYF.

This clonotype has ten or more counts. The rearrangement links TRBV7-9 to TRBJ1-1; TRBD1 is a possible D gene (5 bases). Germline V gene lookup returns CDR1 SEHNR and CDR2 FQNEAQ (reference sequence). The V and J ends lost 5 bases and 1 base respectively, with 11 bases between them. CDR3 length: 14 amino acids. CDR3: CASSRAGTNTEAFF. In nucleotides, the CDR3 is TGTGCCAGCAGCCGAGCCGGGACGAACACTGAAGCTTTCTTT.

This clonotype was seen ten or more times. The chain links TRBV10-3 to TRBJ1-5; TRBD1 is a possible D gene (5 bases). Germline CDR1 ENHRY, CDR2 SYGVKD. The CDR3 covers 15 residues. V lost 3 bases to trimming and J lost 7 bases, with 16 bases between them. The CDR3 coding sequence is TGTGCCATCAGTGAATCCAGGGCCCCCAAACAGCCCCAGCATTTT. It encodes CAISESRAPKQPQHF.

This clonotype was picked up many times. V gene TRBV6-2 or TRBV6-3 combines with J gene TRBJ2-5, with 7 bases identical to TRBD2. The V and J ends lost 2 bases and 0 bases, in that order; junction bases with no gene match: 6. The CDR3 has 16 residues. The germline CDR1 and CDR2 sequences are MNHEY and SVGEGT. CDR3: CASSYRTREYQETQYF. CDR3 DNA: TGTGCCAGCAGTTACCGGACTAGGGAGTACCAAGAGACCCAGTACTTC.

In this sample, this clonotype turned up once. Since a much larger clone is just one base distant, this may be a read error. V usage is TRBV28 and J usage is TRBJ1-2; the D is unclear. Trimming took 1 base from V and 5 from J, leaving 11 bases between them. CDR1 MDHEN and CDR2 SYDVKM come from the germline V gene. The CDR3 runs to 14 residues. In DNA, the CDR3 is TGTGCCAGCAGTTTATCGGGCTCGCTGTATGGCTACACCTTC. Its protein product is CASSLSGSLYGYTF.

To note about this clonotype: This may be a read error: a much more frequent sequence differs by one nucleotide. The chain is built from TRBV20-1 and TRBJ2-1, with 7 bases identical to TRBD2. This CDR3 comprises 13 residues. Trimming at V came to 5 bases and at J to 6 bases, leaving 7 bases not matched to a gene. Germline lookup yields CDR1 DFQATT and CDR2 SNEGSKA (reference sequence). The chain's CDR3 is CSAGLGSGNEQFF. CDR3 nucleotides: TGCAGTGCTGGACTAGGGTCGGGCAATGAGCAGTTCTTC.

This clonotype was observed at least ten times. The V and J genes are TRBV5-8 and TRBJ1-5; D is unclear. This CDR3 is 14 amino acids long. The V gene's germline CDR1 is SGHTS and CDR2 YDEGEE. Trimming took off 6 bases at V and 5 bases at J, with 15 bases between the two ends. CDR3 nucleotide sequence: TGTGCCAGCAACTCGTGGGCAGAATATCAGCCCCAGCATTTT. It is translated as CASNSWAEYQPQHF. Full variable domain (rest looked up from reference TRBV5-8 and TRBJ1-5): EAGVTQSPTHLIKTRGQQATLRCSPISGHTSVYWYQQALGLGLQFLLWYDEGEERNRGNFPPRFSGRQFPNYSSELNVNALELEDSALYLCASNSWAEYQPQHFGDGTRLSIL.

This clonotype was detected ten times or more. The chain uses TRBV7-6 and TRBJ2-4; 8 nucleotides match TRBD1. Unmatched junction bases numbered 2, after V lost 4 bases and J lost 9 bases. The CDR3 loop spans 12 amino acids. From germline, CDR1 is SGHVS and CDR2 FNYEAQ. CDR3 in amino acids: CASSSGTGIQYF. DNA of the CDR3: TGTGCCAGCAGCTCGGGGACAGGCATTCAGTACTTC.